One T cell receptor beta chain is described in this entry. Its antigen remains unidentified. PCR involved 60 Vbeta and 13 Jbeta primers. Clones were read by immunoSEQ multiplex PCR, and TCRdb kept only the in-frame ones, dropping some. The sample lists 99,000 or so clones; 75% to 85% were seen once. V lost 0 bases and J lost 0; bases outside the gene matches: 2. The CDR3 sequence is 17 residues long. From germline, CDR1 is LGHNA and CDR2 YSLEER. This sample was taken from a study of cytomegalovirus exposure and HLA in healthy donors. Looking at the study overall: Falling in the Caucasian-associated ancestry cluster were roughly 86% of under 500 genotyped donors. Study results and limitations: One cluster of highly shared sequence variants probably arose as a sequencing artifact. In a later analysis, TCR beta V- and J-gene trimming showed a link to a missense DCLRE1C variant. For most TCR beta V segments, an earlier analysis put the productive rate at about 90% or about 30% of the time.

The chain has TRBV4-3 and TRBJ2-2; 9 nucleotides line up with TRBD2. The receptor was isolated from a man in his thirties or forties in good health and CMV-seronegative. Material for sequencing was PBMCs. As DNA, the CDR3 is TGCGCCAGCAGCCAAGAGGAGCGGGGGGCGAACACCGGGGAGCTGTTTTTT. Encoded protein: CASSQEERGANTGELFF.